Listed here are 17 T cell receptor beta chains from one sample, sequenced in a study of blood T cells in healthy people across ages. The second PCR ran roughly 7 to 12 cycles with a sample-barcoded 5' primer and J-beta primers. TCRdb re-called the 5' RACE reads with MiXCR, one entry per CDR3 protein. The table lists approximately 2,000,000 distinct CDR3 sequences, about two fifths of them singletons, with approximately 22% in the top ten. Sequencing was carried out using blood. The receptors originated from a human donor in good health.

The J gene is TRBJ1-4, the V gene TRBV10-3, with D perhaps matching TRBD1 (6 bases). This CDR3 spans 12 amino acids. The germline V gene has CDR1 ENHRY and CDR2 SYGVKD. Deletions cut 11 bases from V and 5 bases from J, with 12 bases between. The CDR3 coding sequence is TGTGCCTCAACAGGGTTCAATGAAAAACTGTTTTTT. This translates into CASTGFNEKLFF.

The chain employs TRBV20-1 and TRBJ2-3; 7 bases map to TRBD2. Germline V gene lookup returns CDR1 DFQATT and CDR2 SNEGSKA (reference sequence). J gave up 5 bases and V 5 bases, and 10 bases lay outside the gene matches. This CDR3 comprises 14 residues. The CDR3 nucleotides are TGCAGTGCTTCGCGGGGACTAACTAGAGATACGCAGTATTTT. Protein: CSASRGLTRDTQYF.

The rearrangement uses TRBV6-5 and TRBJ1-5, with D possibly being TRBD1 (5 bases). Deletions cut 2 bases from V and 3 bases from J, with 26 bases between. CDR3 length equals 20 residues. Germline V lookup: CDR1 MNHEY, CDR2 SVGAGI. CDR3 protein: CASSYPVFGTESEYNQPQHF. The CDR3 DNA reads TGTGCCAGCAGTTACCCCGTTTTCGGGACGGAATCCGAATACAATCAGCCCCAGCATTTT.

The rearrangement uses TRBV3-1 and TRBJ2-3, with TRBD2 matching over 9 bases. The germline CDR1 and CDR2 sequences are LGHDT and YNNKEL (reference sequence). This CDR3 spans 17 amino acids. V dropped 0 bases and J dropped 0; count of bases not matched to a gene: 4. In DNA, the CDR3 is TGTGCCAGCAGCCAAGATGGGAGCGGGAGGAGCACAGATACGCAGTATTTT. The encoded protein is CASSQDGSGRSTDTQYF.

This clonotype was detected ten times or more. The chain carries TRBV7-6 and TRBJ1-2; D ambiguous. Trimming stripped 5 bases from V and 7 bases from J, with 11 bases between. The CDR3 contains 12 residues. The germline gives CDR1 SGHVS, CDR2 FNYEAQ. CDR3: CASSPGGGGYTF. CDR3 DNA sequence: TGTGCCAGCAGCCCTGGTGGCGGTGGCTACACCTTC. The whole variable domain, remainder taken from reference TRBV7-6 and TRBJ1-2, is GAGVSQSPRYKVTKRGQDVALRCDPISGHVSLYWYRQALGQGPEFLTYFNYEAQQDKSGLPNDRFSAERPEGSISTLTIQRTEQRDSAMYRCASSPGGGGYTFGSGTRLTVV.

The chain is built from TRBV6-5 and TRBJ2-5; weak D call: TRBD1 (6 bases). Looked up from germline, CDR1 is MNHEY and CDR2 is SVGAGI. The length of the CDR3 is 15 residues. V dropped 4 bases and J dropped 0 bases, with 12 bases sitting between them. This CDR3 reads CASSSLQGYQETQYF. The CDR3, as DNA: TGTGCCAGCAGTTCTTTACAGGGATACCAAGAGACCCAGTACTTC.

The J gene is TRBJ1-2, the V gene TRBV12-3 or TRBV12-4; TRBD1 agrees at 8 bases. V was pared by 6 bases and J by 3 bases, with 15 bases of the junction left unmatched. The CDR3 is made up of 17 amino acids. CDR3 amino acids: CASSPFSGRGPYYGYTF. DNA for the CDR3: TGTGCCAGCAGCCCCTTTTCGGGCAGGGGGCCTTACTATGGCTACACCTTC.

There are a few counts of this clonotype. The rearrangement links TRBV4-2 to TRBJ2-3; D call uncertain. Germline V gene lookup returns CDR1 LGHNA and CDR2 YNFKEQ. There are 15 residues in the CDR3. Trimming stripped 0 bases from V and 6 bases from J, with 13 bases between. The DNA for the CDR3 is TGTGCCAGCAGCCAAGATCTGGGTACCGGGGATACGCAGTATTTT. It is translated as CASSQDLGTGDTQYF.

This clonotype was observed a handful of times. This rearrangement joins TRBV7-2 to TRBJ2-3; 7 nucleotides align to TRBD2. CDR1 is SGHTA and CDR2 is FQGNSA in the germline V gene. This CDR3 comprises 16 residues. V was pared by 1 base and J by 1 base, with 5 bases of the junction left unmatched. The CDR3 loop reads CASSLVGGGGTDTQYF. CDR3 DNA: TGTGCCAGCAGCTTAGTCGGTGGGGGGGGCACAGATACGCAGTATTTT.

This clonotype appeared a single time. One junction end disagrees with the germline gene, perhaps due to a read error. V is TRBV11-2 and J is TRBJ1-1; weak D call: TRBD1 (5 bases). Germline V lookup: CDR1 SGHAT, CDR2 FQNNGV. This CDR3 has 13 residues. CDR3 in amino acids: CTSSLEGPTEAFF. The DNA of the CDR3 is TGTACCAGCAGCTTAGAGGGACCCACTGAAGCTTTCTTT.

This clonotype was counted a single time. The chain recombines TRBV3-1 with TRBJ2-5; D uncertain. V was shortened by 1 base and J by 4 bases, with 10 bases between the two germline ends. CDR1 LGHDT and CDR2 YNNKEL come from the germline V gene (reference sequence). This CDR3 has 14 residues. CDR3 sequence: CASSQAGRPETQYF. The CDR3 coding sequence is TGTGCCAGCAGCCAAGCTGGAAGACCAGAGACCCAGTACTTC.

The chain is built from TRBV5-1 and TRBJ2-1; 7 bases line up with TRBD1. The CDR3 length is 16 residues. J was trimmed by 6 bases and V by 0 bases; bases with no gene match: 9. The germline V gene has CDR1 SGHRS and CDR2 YFSETQ. The chain's CDR3 is CASSLADRVPINEQFF. CDR3 DNA: TGCGCCAGCAGCTTGGCCGACAGGGTTCCCATCAATGAGCAGTTCTTC.

In DNA form, the CDR3 reads TGTGCCAGCACCACGACAGGAGGTAGCAATCAGCCCCAGCATTTT. Protein: CASTTTGGSNQPQHF. J is TRBJ1-5 and V is TRBV7-2; D is possibly TRBD1 (6 bases). Trimming left V 7 bases short and J 0 bases short, with 13 bases between. Germline V lookup: CDR1 SGHTA, CDR2 FQGNSA. The CDR3 sequence is 15 residues long. Based on the CDR3 plus reference TRBV7-2 and TRBJ1-5, the full variable domain is GAGVSQSPSNKVTEKGKDVELRCDPISGHTALYWYRQSLGQGLEFLIYFQGNSAPDKSGLPSDRFSAERTGGSVSTLTIQRTQQEDSAVYLCASTTTGGSNQPQHFGDGTRLSIL.

V usage is TRBV7-9 and J usage is TRBJ2-3; TRBD1 matches at 8 bases. V shed 5 bases, J shed 4 bases, and the junction held 8 bases outside the gene matches. The length of the CDR3 is 15 residues. Looked up from germline, CDR1 is SEHNR and CDR2 is FQNEAQ (reference sequence). This CDR3 reads CASSARTGRPDTQYF. For the CDR3, the DNA is TGTGCCAGCAGCGCCCGGACAGGGCGGCCAGATACGCAGTATTTT.

The chain employs TRBV4-3 and TRBJ2-1; unclear D gene. Germline assignment: CDR1 LGHNA and CDR2 YSLEER. V was clipped by 3 bases and J by 9 bases, with 9 bases between them. The CDR3 is 12 amino acids. In DNA, the CDR3 is TGCGCCAGCAGCCATCCATCCGGTGAGCAGTTCTTC. Residues: CASSHPSGEQFF.

This clonotype was recorded many times. At one end the junction does not follow the germline gene, possibly because of a read error. This chain uses TRBV12-3 or TRBV12-4 with TRBJ2-3; D unresolved. The CDR3 runs 12 residues. CDR3 sequence: CASSFTSDTQYF. The CDR3 region has the DNA TGCGCCAGCAGCTTTACTTCAGATACGCAGTATTTT.

The chain has TRBV12-3 or TRBV12-4 and TRBJ1-1; D unresolved. Trimming pared 6 bases from V and 4 bases from J, leaving 12 bases between. The CDR3 length is 13 residues. The CDR3, as DNA: TGTGCCAGCAGCATCTCCACCCCCACTGAAGCTTTCTTT. It is translated as CASSISTPTEAFF.